This record looks at one T cell receptor beta chain sequence and its context. Unique molecular identifiers were attached to individual cDNA molecules during library preparation. MiXCR was run by TCRdb on the RACE reads, yielding one entry per CDR3 protein. This sample has 65,000 to 70,000 distinct CDR3 sequences, with approximately 9.9% found just once. The entry originates in a study of human T cells and chemical hapten exposure. As for time point: pre-sensitization, week 0. Treatment specified: therapeutic diphenylcyclopropenone sensitization with weekly scalp DPC. Germline V gene lookup returns CDR1 MNHNS and CDR2 SASEGT. Trimming shortened V by 1 base and J by 6 bases, and 10 bases separated the two germline ends. This CDR3 region has 13 residues.

The specimen comprised whole blood, sampled in connection with sensitization to the hapten diphenylcyclopropenone (DPC). The sequence was obtained from a woman aged 45 to 65 with alopecia areata. Some clones in this sample may be carry-over from other donors' samples. The V and J genes are TRBV6-1 and TRBJ2-7; the D gene is possibly TRBD1 (5 bases). The CDR3 loop reads CASSEGIRGEQYF. CDR3 DNA: TGTGCCAGCAGTGAAGGAATAAGGGGCGAGCAGTACTTC.